This T cell receptor (beta chain) was captured by sequencing in a study of cytomegalovirus exposure and HLA in healthy donors. The table came from immunoSEQ multiplex PCR; TCRdb's copy has only in-frame clones and leaves some out. Among 150,000 to 200,000 clones listed, 80% to 85% were seen once. To note about this clone: Its antigen is unknown.

CDR1 MRHNA and CDR2 SNTAGT come from the germline V gene. The V segment lost 2 bases and the J segment 8 bases; nucleotides outside the gene matches: 0. The length of the CDR3 is 13 residues. Whole-study findings and limits: It was approximately 160 TCR beta chains that were listed as cytomegalovirus-associated.

The genes are TRBV6-4 and TRBJ1-6; 7 positions agree with TRBD1. The material sequenced was PBMCs. This clonotype was obtained from a man aged 30 to 39 in good health and CMV-seropositive. The DNA for the CDR3 is TGTGCCAGCAGTGACACAGGGGATTCACCCCTCCACTTT. This encodes CASSDTGDSPLHF.